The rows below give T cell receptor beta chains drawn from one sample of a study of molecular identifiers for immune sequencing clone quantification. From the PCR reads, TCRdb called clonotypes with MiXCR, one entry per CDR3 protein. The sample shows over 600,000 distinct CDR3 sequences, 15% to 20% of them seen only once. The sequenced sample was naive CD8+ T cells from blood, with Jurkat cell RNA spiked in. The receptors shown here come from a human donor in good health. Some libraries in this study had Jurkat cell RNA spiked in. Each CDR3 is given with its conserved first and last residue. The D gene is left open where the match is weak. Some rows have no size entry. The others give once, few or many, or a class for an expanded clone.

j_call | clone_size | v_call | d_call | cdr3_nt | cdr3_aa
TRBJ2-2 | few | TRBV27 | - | TGTGCCAGCATTGGGCAGAACACCGGGGAGCTGTTTTTT | CASIGQNTGELFF
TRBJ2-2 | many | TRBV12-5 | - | TGTGCTAGTGGTCTCTCCAACACCGGGGAGCTGTTTTTT | CASGLSNTGELFF
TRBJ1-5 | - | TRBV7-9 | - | TGTGCCAGCAGCCCAGGGGCAGATCAGCCCCAGCATTTT | CASSPGADQPQHF
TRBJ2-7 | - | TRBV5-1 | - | TGCGTCAGCAGCTTGGATCGGTCGTCCTACGAGCAGTACTTC | CVSSLDRSSYEQYF
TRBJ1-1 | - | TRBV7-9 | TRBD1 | TGTGCCAGCAGCTTAGGGACAGGGGGGAAGTCTGAAGCTTTCTTT | CASSLGTGGKSEAFF
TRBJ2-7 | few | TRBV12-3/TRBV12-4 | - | TGTGCCAGCAGTTTAATGGGGCCCCACGAGCAGTACTTC | CASSLMGPHEQYF
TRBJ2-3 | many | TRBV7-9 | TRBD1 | TGTGCCAGCAGCGCCAACAGGGGGCCCACAGATACGCAGTATTTT | CASSANRGPTDTQYF
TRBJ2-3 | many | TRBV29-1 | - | TGCAGCGTTGTCTTCGTTACCACAGATACGCAGTATTTT | CSVVFVTTDTQYF
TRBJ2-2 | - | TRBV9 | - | TGTGCCAGCTGGGACGGAACCGGGGAGCTGTTTTTT | CASWDGTGELFF
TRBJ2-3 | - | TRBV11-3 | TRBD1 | TGTGCCACTTCACAGGGGTTAACAGATACGCAGTATTTT | CATSQGLTDTQYF
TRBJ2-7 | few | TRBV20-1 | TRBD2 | TGCAGTGCTAGAGAACTAGCGGGGGGGAACTACGAGCAGTACTTC | CSARELAGGNYEQYF
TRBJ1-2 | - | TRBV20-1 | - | TGCAGTGCGCTTACTTCTGGCTACACCTTC | CSALTSGYTF
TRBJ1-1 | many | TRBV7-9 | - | TGTGCCAGCAGCTTAGGAGATGATGGCACTGAAGCTTTCTTT | CASSLGDDGTEAFF
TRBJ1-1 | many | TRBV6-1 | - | TGTGCCAGCAGGAACAAACTGAACACTGAAGCTTTCTTT | CASRNKLNTEAFF
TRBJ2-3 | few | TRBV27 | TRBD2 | TGTGCCAGCTCACAACCGGGACTAGCGGTAGATACGCAGTATTTT | CASSQPGLAVDTQYF
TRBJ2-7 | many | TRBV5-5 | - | TGTGCCAGCAGCCACGGACAGTCCTACGAGCAGTACTTC | CASSHGQSYEQYF
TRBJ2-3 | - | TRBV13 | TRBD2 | TGTGCCAGCAGCTTCCCCGCGGGAGCAGATACGCAGTATTTT | CASSFPAGADTQYF
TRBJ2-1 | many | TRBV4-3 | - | TGCGCCAGCAGCCAGGATAGTTTCAAGTCTGCGCTTGGTGAGCAGTTCTTC | CASSQDSFKSALGEQFF
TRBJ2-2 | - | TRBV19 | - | TGTGCCAGTTCAGAGACGTTAGGGGCCGGGGAGCTGTTTTTT | CASSETLGAGELFF
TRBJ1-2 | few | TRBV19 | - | TGTGCCAGTAGTATCCAGTCACGGCAGGCGGTTTTTTATGGCTACACCTTC | CASSIQSRQAVFYGYTF
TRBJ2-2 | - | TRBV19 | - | TGTGCCTGTAGTATGGACTCCTACACCGGGGAGCTGTTTTTT | CACSMDSYTGELFF
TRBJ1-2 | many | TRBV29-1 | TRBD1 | TGCAGCGTTGAAGATCGTGGGGACAGCTACGACGATTCATATGGCTACACCTTC | CSVEDRGDSYDDSYGYTF
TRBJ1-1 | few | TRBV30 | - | TGTGCCTGGAGGAAACACAAGAACACTGAAGCTTTCTTT | CAWRKHKNTEAFF
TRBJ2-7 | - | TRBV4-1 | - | TGCGCCAGCAGCCAAGATCCCTCCCGTCCAGACGAGCAGTACTTC | CASSQDPSRPDEQYF
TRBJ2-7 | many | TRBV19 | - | TGTGCCAGTAGTATAGATCCCCAGCGGTATTCCTACGAGCAGTACTTC | CASSIDPQRYSYEQYF
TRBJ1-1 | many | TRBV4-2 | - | TGTGCCAGCAGCCAAGAAGGGACGGGTGTCCCTGAAGCTTTCTTT | CASSQEGTGVPEAFF
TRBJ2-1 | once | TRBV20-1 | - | TGCAGTGCCCAGATCTACAATGGGCAGTTCTTC | CSAQIYNGQFF
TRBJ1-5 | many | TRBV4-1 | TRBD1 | TGCGCCAGCAGCCAAGGACAGGGAGGGGAGGGCAATCAGCCCCAGCATTTT | CASSQGQGGEGNQPQHF
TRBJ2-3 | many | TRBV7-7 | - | TGTGCTAGCAGCTTCCGGACTGGAGATACGCAGTATTTT | CASSFRTGDTQYF
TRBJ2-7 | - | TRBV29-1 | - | TGCAGCGTTCTACTCCGGGACGGGTCCTTGGAGCAGTACTTC | CSVLLRDGSLEQYF
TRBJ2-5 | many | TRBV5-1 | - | TGCGCCAGCAGCGTGGGACTGGAAGAGACCCAGTACTTC | CASSVGLEETQYF
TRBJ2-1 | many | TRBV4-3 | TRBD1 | TGCGCCAGCAGCCAAGAGTACAGGGGAAATGAGCAGTTCTTC | CASSQEYRGNEQFF
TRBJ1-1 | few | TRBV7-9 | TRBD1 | TGTGCCAGCAGTATACACACCCAACGGACAGGGGAGAACACTGAAGCTTTCTTT | CASSIHTQRTGENTEAFF
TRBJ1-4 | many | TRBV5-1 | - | TGCGCCAGCAGCTTGGTCGGCAGGGAGGAAGAAAAACTGTTTTTT | CASSLVGREEEKLFF
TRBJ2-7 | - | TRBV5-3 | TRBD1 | TGTGCCAGCAGCTTCAGAGGGGGCCAGAGCTCCTACGAGCGGTACTTC | CASSFRGGQSSYERYF
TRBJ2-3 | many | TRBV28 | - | TGTGCCAGCAGTTTTGGTCGCTTAGATACGCAGTATTTT | CASSFGRLDTQYF
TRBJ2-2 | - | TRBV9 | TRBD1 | TGTGCCAGCAGCGCTTCCCCCGGGACAGGGGGGACCGGGGAGCTGTTTTTT | CASSASPGTGGTGELFF
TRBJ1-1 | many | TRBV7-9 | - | TGTGCCAGCAGCCGCCCTCAGGACACTGAAGCTTTCTTT | CASSRPQDTEAFF